The sequence of this TCR beta chain was determined in a study of T cell responses to AZD1222 COVID-19 vaccine. Study at large: Pooling was applied to second doses at about 4 or about 12 weeks. Study-level results: After two AZD1222 doses, spike-specific TCR breadth and depth rose versus day 0. Baseline serostatus was positive in only six AZD1222 recipients. Spike as a whole was targeted by vaccine-associated CD4 TCRs, dominant at 160-218 and 743-854.

Comment on this clone: The antigen is not known.

This CDR3 is built from 14 residues. In germline, CDR1 is SGHAT, CDR2 FQNNGV. Trimming took off 1 base at V and 2 bases at J, with 8 bases between the two ends. Sequenced by immunoSEQ multiplex PCR; TCRdb stores in-frame clones only, minus some. This table holds 150,000 to 200,000 clones, 93% found once. The sequence came from an adult in good health. The chain employs TRBV11-2 and TRBJ1-2, with D tentatively TRBD1 (5 bases). Sequenced here: peripheral blood, sampled on day 0 of AZD1222 vaccination. CDR3 amino acids: CASSLVWGNYGYTF. DNA of the CDR3: TGTGCCAGCAGCTTAGTATGGGGGAACTATGGCTACACCTTC.